A selection of T cell receptor beta chains follows, all from one sample in a study of CD8+ T cells in alopecia areata. TCRdb's copy holds only in-frame clones and misses some; the assay was immunoSEQ multiplex PCR. The sample holds more than 140,000 clones; about 88% are singletons and the top ten take around 14%. The material sequenced was CD8+ T cells sorted from blood, taken at week 4, from a patient treated with tofacitinib. The receptors shown here come from a human donor with alopecia areata. CDR3s include the opening cysteine and the closing phenylalanine or tryptophan. The D gene is left open where the match is weak. The listing skips clone size in some rows; elsewhere it reads once, few, many or a size class.

clone_size	d_call	v_call	j_call	cdr3_aa	cdr3_nt
NA	TRBD2	TRBV14	TRBJ2-2	CASSRLADEMAGELFF	TGTGCCAGCAGTCGACTAGCGGATGAGATGGCCGGGGAGCTGTTTTTT
NA	NA	TRBV13	TRBJ2-3	CASSLLSRLAGTDTQYF	TGTGCCAGCAGCTTACTCTCCCGGCTGGCGGGCACAGATACGCAGTATTTT
once	NA	TRBV29-1	TRBJ2-1	CSVEEDSSSYNEQFF	TGCAGCGTTGAGGAGGACAGTAGCTCCTACAATGAGCAGTTCTTC
NA	NA	TRBV5-6	TRBJ1-2	CASSLMSPYGYTF	TGTGCCAGCAGCTTGATGAGTCCCTATGGCTACACCTTC
NA	NA	TRBV27	TRBJ2-7	CASSVDRPVLYEQYF	TGTGCCAGCAGTGTAGACCGTCCGGTGCTTTACGAGCAGTACTTC
NA	NA	TRBV27	TRBJ1-5	CASSLRFEGQPQHF	TGTGCCAGCAGTTTACGGTTCGAAGGTCAGCCCCAGCATTTT
NA	NA	TRBV30	TRBJ1-1	CALELRRVTEAFF	TGTGCCTTGGAACTCCGCAGGGTGACTGAAGCTTTCTTT
few	NA	TRBV5-1	TRBJ2-3	CASSLVQGRTDTQYF	TGCGCCAGCAGCTTGGTACAGGGCCGCACAGATACGCAGTATTTT
NA	NA	TRBV5-4	TRBJ2-3	CASSLDEGVSDTQYF	TGTGCCAGCAGCTTGGATGAAGGGGTGTCAGATACGCAGTATTTT
NA	NA	TRBV5-4	TRBJ2-7	CASSLRSNPYEQYF	TGTGCCAGCAGCCTGCGGAGTAACCCCTACGAGCAGTACTTC
NA	TRBD2	TRBV10-3	TRBJ2-5	CAISAERGQETQYF	TGTGCCATCAGTGCCGAGCGGGGCCAAGAGACCCAGTACTTC
once	NA	TRBV2	TRBJ2-1	CASSAGHHNEQFF	TGTGCCAGCAGTGCCGGACACCACAATGAGCAGTTCTTC
NA	NA	TRBV7-6	TRBJ2-1	CASSSDSNNEQFF	TGTGCCAGCAGCTCGGACAGCAACAATGAGCAGTTCTTC
NA	TRBD1	TRBV29-1	TRBJ1-1	CSVSGGTEAFF	TGCAGCGTTTCAGGGGGCACTGAAGCTTTCTTT
once	TRBD2	TRBV4-1	TRBJ2-1	CASSQDYQRGYNEQFF	TGCGCCAGCAGCCAAGATTACCAGCGGGGGTACAATGAGCAGTTCTTC
NA	NA	TRBV6-5	TRBJ2-3	CASSPGLVADTQYF	TGTGCCAGCAGTCCGGGCCTCGTGGCAGATACGCAGTATTTT
NA	NA	TRBV4-1	TRBJ1-5	CASSPPGHSNQPQHF	TGCGCCAGCAGCCCTCCGGGACACAGCAATCAGCCCCAGCATTTT
NA	NA	TRBV14	TRBJ1-2	CASSQDQVPYGYTF	TGTGCCAGCAGCCAAGATCAGGTCCCTTATGGCTACACCTTC
NA	TRBD1	TRBV25-1	TRBJ2-7	CASSEYGSGGEQYF	TGTGCCAGCAGTGAATACGGGTCAGGGGGAGAGCAGTACTTC
NA	NA	TRBV29-1	TRBJ2-3	CSVEGTLSTDTQYF	TGCAGCGTTGAGGGGACACTTAGCACAGATACGCAGTATTTT
NA	TRBD1	TRBV4-1	TRBJ2-5	CASSHPGQGQETQYF	TGCGCCAGCAGCCACCCTGGACAGGGGCAAGAGACCCAGTACTTC
NA	NA	TRBV29-1	TRBJ1-3	CSVEEVGSGNTIYF	TGCAGCGTTGAAGAGGTGGGCTCTGGAAACACCATATATTTT
NA	NA	TRBV4-1	TRBJ2-2	CASSQSEGGTGELFF	TGCGCCAGCAGCCAATCTGAGGGAGGCACCGGGGAGCTGTTTTTT
NA	TRBD1	TRBV4-1	TRBJ2-7	CASSQGGTGFSEQYF	TGCGCCAGCAGCCAAGGGGGGACAGGGTTCTCCGAGCAGTACTTC
NA	NA	TRBV7-6	TRBJ2-2	CASEGNMGTGELFF	TGTGCCAGCGAGGGTAACATGGGCACCGGGGAGCTGTTTTTT
NA	TRBD2	TRBV5-4	TRBJ2-1	CASSFILAGSGNEQFF	TGTGCCAGCAGCTTCATCCTAGCGGGATCAGGGAATGAGCAGTTCTTC
NA	TRBD1	TRBV29-1	TRBJ1-5	CSVTGTDSNQPQHF	TGCAGCGTCACCGGGACAGATAGCAATCAGCCCCAGCATTTT
NA	NA	TRBV7-9	TRBJ2-2	CASVPEPNTGELFF	TGTGCCAGCGTCCCGGAGCCGAACACCGGGGAGCTGTTTTTT
NA	TRBD2	TRBV30	TRBJ2-1	CAWSGTSGGSPLFSSYNEQFF	TGTGCCTGGAGTGGCACTAGCGGGGGTTCACCCCTTTTTAGCTCCTACAATGAGCAGTTCTTC
NA	TRBD2	TRBV19	TRBJ2-1	CATGLAGNEQFF	TGTGCCACGGGACTAGCGGGGAATGAGCAGTTCTTC
NA	NA	TRBV6-5	TRBJ2-1	CASSNPTMEYNEQFF	TGTGCCAGCAGTAACCCCACGATGGAGTACAATGAGCAGTTCTTC
NA	TRBD1	TRBV7-9	TRBJ2-7	CASSLETGLYF	TGTGCCAGCAGCTTAGAGACAGGGCTGTACTTC
few	NA	TRBV11-2	TRBJ2-7	CASSLMSSEQYF	TGTGCCAGCAGCTTGATGTCAAGCGAGCAGTACTTC
NA	NA	TRBV7-8	TRBJ2-5	CASSLGGTAQETQYF	TGTGCCAGCAGCTTAGGCGGGACAGCGCAAGAGACCCAGTACTTC
NA	NA	TRBV29-1	TRBJ1-1	CSSTERDTGKAFF	TGCAGCTCAACGGAGCGGGACACAGGGAAAGCTTTCTTT
NA	NA	TRBV5-1	TRBJ1-4	CASSRVPSTNEKLFF	TGCGCCAGCAGCCGGGTCCCATCAACTAATGAAAAACTGTTTTTT
few	NA	TRBV4-1	TRBJ2-3	CASGPNLSTDTQYF	TGCGCCAGCGGACCAAATCTCAGCACAGATACGCAGTATTTT
NA	TRBD2	TRBV29-1	TRBJ2-7	CSASGRGDEQYF	TGCAGCGCTTCCGGGCGGGGGGACGAGCAGTACTTC
NA	NA	TRBV6-6	TRBJ2-7	CASSYRGEQYF	TGTGCCAGCAGTTACAGGGGCGAGCAGTACTTC
NA	NA	TRBV29-1	TRBJ2-7	CSVEDEGTSYEQYF	TGCAGCGTTGAAGATGAAGGGACATCCTACGAGCAGTACTTC
NA	NA	TRBV10-3	TRBJ2-7	CAIRGQEPTYEQYF	TGTGCCATCAGGGGGCAAGAACCGACCTACGAGCAGTACTTC
NA	NA	TRBV6-5	TRBJ2-3	CATGVPSTDTQYF	TGTGCCACGGGGGTTCCTAGCACAGATACGCAGTATTTT
NA	NA	TRBV29-1	TRBJ2-3	CSVVPDRTDTQYF	TGCAGCGTTGTACCGGACAGAACAGATACGCAGTATTTT
NA	NA	TRBV19	TRBJ1-1	CASSNFGCCGDGTEAFF	TGTGCCAGTTCCAACTTCGGGTGCTGCGGGGATGGCACTGAAGCTTTCTTT
NA	NA	TRBV7-9	TRBJ2-2	CASSSTMVRAGELFF	TGTGCCAGCAGTTCTACAATGGTGCGGGCCGGGGAGCTGTTTTTT
once	NA	TRBV4-1	TRBJ2-7	CASSQVGGAPSYEQYF	TGCGCCAGCAGCCAAGTTGGCGGGGCTCCCTCCTACGAGCAGTACTTC
NA	NA	TRBV7-9	TRBJ2-1	CASSLARNEQFF	TGTGCCAGCAGCTTAGCGCGGAATGAGCAGTTCTTC
NA	TRBD1	TRBV30	TRBJ1-2	CAWSAYRGQEGNYGYTF	TGTGCCTGGAGTGCCTATCGGGGACAGGAGGGCAATTATGGCTACACCTTC
NA	NA	TRBV5-6	TRBJ2-6	CASSSGPSSGANVLTF	TGTGCCAGCAGCTCTGGGCCGAGCTCTGGGGCCAACGTCCTGACTTTC
few	NA	TRBV4-1	TRBJ2-2	CASSQEAMGTGELFF	TGCGCCAGCAGCCAAGAGGCAATGGGCACCGGGGAGCTGTTTTTT
once	NA	TRBV4-1	TRBJ2-3	CASSQENADTQYF	TGCGCCAGCAGCCAAGAGAACGCCGATACGCAGTATTTT
NA	TRBD1	TRBV11-3	TRBJ2-1	CASSPRDRNNEQFF	TGTGCCAGCAGCCCAAGGGACAGAAACAATGAGCAGTTCTTC